The T cell receptor (beta chain) under discussion was sequenced for a study of shared clonotypes between healthy human individuals. About the study: Donors, aged 18 to 49, were a couple of women and a few men.

In the authors' workflow: Sequence data from immunoSEQ were junction-only and lacked quality scores; consequently, filtering differed. Profiling relied on immunoSEQ multiplex PCR, and the TCRdb table lists in-frame clones only, not all of them. That table gives V, J and clone size, and the DNA gave D and trimming. Of 1 million to 1.3 million clones listed, around three quarters are singletons. The V gene's germline CDR1 is MDHEN and CDR2 SYDVKM. The V end was cut by 3 bases, the J end by 6 bases, with 8 bases between. The CDR3 is 12 residues long. The donor population consisted of healthy HIV-negative adults with no recent acute infections or vaccinations.

The receptor was derived from a man aged 18 to 35 in good health. Some clones in this sample may be carry-over from other donors' samples. Material: memory CD4+ T cells from PBMCs. As for subset: CD45RA-negative fraction. The chain has TRBV28 and TRBJ1-1, with a tentative D call TRBD1 (5 bases). The CDR3 protein is CASSFVGAEAFF. Written as DNA, the CDR3 is TGTGCCAGCAGTTTTGTAGGGGCTGAAGCTTTCTTT.